This TCR beta chain was profiled in a study of T cell changes during pregnancy in multiple sclerosis. The CDR3 extends over 14 amino acids. V lost 4 bases and J lost 0; bases outside the gene matches: 3. Per germline, CDR1 SGHDT and CDR2 YYEEEE. The repertoire was sequenced with immunoSEQ multiplex PCR; TCRdb's copy has only in-frame clones and lacks some. The sample consists of some 120,000 clones, roughly 97% of them appearing once. Sequences were derived from peripheral blood, sampled after pregnancy. The chain recombines TRBV5-6 with TRBJ1-1, with 7 bases identical to TRBD1. This sequence originates from a female donor with multiple sclerosis, enrolled in a pregnancy study. The chain's CDR3 is CASSVGQMNTEAFF. CDR3 DNA: TGTGCCAGCAGCGTGGGACAGATGAACACTGAAGCTTTCTTT.